This is a list of T cell receptor beta chains from one sample in a study of blood T cell repertoires in COVID-19. This table comes from immunoSEQ multiplex PCR, and its TCRdb copy is limited to in-frame clones, with some not included. The sample yields fewer than 250,000 clones, about nine tenths seen once. Sample: peripheral blood. These receptors originate from a woman aged 70 to 79 with acute or convalescent COVID-19. Each CDR3 is given with its conserved first and last residue. The D gene is left open where the match is weak. Only part of the rows carry a size: once, few, many, or a class if the clone is expanded.

j_call: TRBJ1-1
d_call: TRBD1
clone_size: NA
v_call: TRBV19
cdr3_nt: TGTGCCAGTGGACAGGGGCGGGACACTGAAGCTTTCTTT
cdr3_aa: CASGQGRDTEAFF

j_call: TRBJ2-5
d_call: NA
clone_size: NA
v_call: TRBV18
cdr3_nt: TGTGCCAGCTCACCACGGGGGCGTCCCGAGACCCAGTACTTC
cdr3_aa: CASSPRGRPETQYF

j_call: TRBJ2-7
d_call: TRBD1
clone_size: NA
v_call: TRBV6-5
cdr3_nt: TGTGCCAGTCGCATAGGGGGCCTCTACGAGCAGTACTTC
cdr3_aa: CASRIGGLYEQYF

j_call: TRBJ2-3
d_call: NA
clone_size: NA
v_call: TRBV10-2
cdr3_nt: TGCGCCAGCAGTGCCTCCCCCGAGGGTACGCAGTATTTT
cdr3_aa: CASSASPEGTQYF

j_call: TRBJ2-4
d_call: TRBD1
clone_size: few
v_call: TRBV18
cdr3_nt: TGTGCCAGCTCACTCGGGGGGACAGGGAAAAACATTCAGTACTTC
cdr3_aa: CASSLGGTGKNIQYF

j_call: TRBJ1-5
d_call: NA
clone_size: NA
v_call: TRBV7-9
cdr3_nt: TGTGCCAGCAGCTTCGGGGGAAATCAGCCCCAGCATTTT
cdr3_aa: CASSFGGNQPQHF

j_call: TRBJ2-3
d_call: TRBD2
clone_size: NA
v_call: TRBV12-5
cdr3_nt: TGTGCTAGTGGCTTAGCGGGAGGAACAGATACGCAGTATTTT
cdr3_aa: CASGLAGGTDTQYF

j_call: TRBJ2-5
d_call: NA
clone_size: NA
v_call: TRBV11-3
cdr3_nt: TGTGCCAGCAGCCTACATCCGGGATCGGATGAGACCCAGTACTTC
cdr3_aa: CASSLHPGSDETQYF

j_call: TRBJ2-7
d_call: TRBD1
clone_size: NA
v_call: TRBV28
cdr3_nt: TGTGCCAGCAGTCCGACGACAGGGGTCGCCTACGAGCAGTACTTC
cdr3_aa: CASSPTTGVAYEQYF

j_call: TRBJ1-6
d_call: NA
clone_size: once
v_call: TRBV11-2
cdr3_nt: TGTGCCAGCAGCTTAGAAGCTGTTCGGTCACCCCTCCACTTT
cdr3_aa: CASSLEAVRSPLHF

j_call: TRBJ2-1
d_call: TRBD2
clone_size: NA
v_call: TRBV7-6
cdr3_nt: TGTGCCAGCAGCGCCCGGCAGGGAGGGCCAGTTGAGTTCTTC
cdr3_aa: CASSARQGGPVEFF

j_call: TRBJ1-4
d_call: NA
clone_size: few
v_call: TRBV5-1
cdr3_nt: TGCGCCAGCAGCTTGGAGCCGGGACAACGGGCTTTTAATGAAAAACTGTTTTTT
cdr3_aa: CASSLEPGQRAFNEKLFF

j_call: TRBJ1-6
d_call: TRBD1
clone_size: NA
v_call: TRBV5-8
cdr3_nt: TGTGCCTCTCAGTCGGGACAGGGGAGGAATTCACCCCTCCACTTT
cdr3_aa: CASQSGQGRNSPLHF

j_call: TRBJ1-1
d_call: NA
clone_size: once
v_call: TRBV5-4
cdr3_nt: TGTGCCAGCAGCTTGGGAGTTAACACTGAAGCTTTCTTT
cdr3_aa: CASSLGVNTEAFF

j_call: TRBJ2-7
d_call: NA
clone_size: NA
v_call: TRBV29-1
cdr3_nt: TGCAGCGTTGAGTTGGGGGCGGTGGGTGAGCAGTACTTC
cdr3_aa: CSVELGAVGEQYF

j_call: TRBJ1-6
d_call: NA
clone_size: NA
v_call: TRBV5-6
cdr3_nt: TGTGCCAGCAGCTTGGATGGTCTCGGGGTGTCTAATTCACCCCTCCACTTT
cdr3_aa: CASSLDGLGVSNSPLHF

j_call: TRBJ1-3
d_call: NA
clone_size: NA
v_call: TRBV19
cdr3_nt: TGTGCCAGTAGTATCGCGACGACAGCAAGCTCTGGAAACACCATATATTTT
cdr3_aa: CASSIATTASSGNTIYF

j_call: TRBJ2-2
d_call: NA
clone_size: NA
v_call: TRBV6-5
cdr3_nt: TGTGCCAGCAGCCCACCGGTCCCCTTCGGGGAGCTGTTTTTT
cdr3_aa: CASSPPVPFGELFF

j_call: TRBJ2-3
d_call: NA
clone_size: NA
v_call: TRBV5-1
cdr3_nt: TGCGCCAGCTCGGGGGCTAGCGGAAGCACAGATACGCAGTATTTT
cdr3_aa: CASSGASGSTDTQYF

j_call: TRBJ2-7
d_call: TRBD2
clone_size: once
v_call: TRBV3-1/TRBV3-2
cdr3_nt: TGTGCCAGCAGCCAAGGGGGAGGGAACGAGCAGTACTTC
cdr3_aa: CASSQGGGNEQYF

j_call: TRBJ2-2
d_call: TRBD1
clone_size: NA
v_call: TRBV7-6
cdr3_nt: TGTGCCAGCAGCCGTCAGGGGGCGAAAAACACCGGGGAGCTGTTTTTT
cdr3_aa: CASSRQGAKNTGELFF

j_call: TRBJ1-2
d_call: NA
clone_size: NA
v_call: TRBV18
cdr3_nt: TGTGCCAGCTCACCGGGGCAGAACTATGGCTACACCTTC
cdr3_aa: CASSPGQNYGYTF

j_call: TRBJ2-7
d_call: NA
clone_size: NA
v_call: TRBV6-1
cdr3_nt: TGTGCCAGCAGTGAAGCGTGGGCAGGGTTGTACTTC
cdr3_aa: CASSEAWAGLYF

j_call: TRBJ1-1
d_call: NA
clone_size: NA
v_call: TRBV19
cdr3_nt: TGTGCCAGTAATACCCCCGGGACCGGGGGGTTCTTT
cdr3_aa: CASNTPGTGGFF

j_call: TRBJ1-1
d_call: TRBD1
clone_size: few
v_call: TRBV19
cdr3_nt: TGTGCCAGTAGTAGGACAGGAGTGTTGGGAGAAGCTTTCTTT
cdr3_aa: CASSRTGVLGEAFF

j_call: TRBJ2-1
d_call: NA
clone_size: NA
v_call: TRBV7-8
cdr3_nt: TGTGCCAGCAGCCCGTTCGCCGTCACTACTGCGGGTATGAATGAGCAGTTCTTC
cdr3_aa: CASSPFAVTTAGMNEQFF

j_call: TRBJ1-1
d_call: NA
clone_size: NA
v_call: TRBV11-1
cdr3_nt: TGTGCCAGCAGCTCGGAGGGACGGAAGAACACTGAAGCTTTCTTT
cdr3_aa: CASSSEGRKNTEAFF

j_call: TRBJ1-2
d_call: NA
clone_size: NA
v_call: TRBV5-1
cdr3_nt: TGCGCCAGCAGAGTCCAGGGTGGAAACTATGGCTACACCTTC
cdr3_aa: CASRVQGGNYGYTF

j_call: TRBJ2-7
d_call: NA
clone_size: once
v_call: TRBV5-1
cdr3_nt: TGCGCCAGCAGCAGACTAGTGCCTTACGAGCAGTACTTC
cdr3_aa: CASSRLVPYEQYF

j_call: TRBJ1-1
d_call: NA
clone_size: NA
v_call: TRBV7-2
cdr3_nt: TGTGCCAGCAGCACTACAGGGTTTGAAGCTTTCTTT
cdr3_aa: CASSTTGFEAFF

j_call: TRBJ1-2
d_call: TRBD1
clone_size: NA
v_call: TRBV11-2
cdr3_nt: TGTGCCAGCAGGCGAGGACAGGGGTTTGTCTATGGCTACACCTTC
cdr3_aa: CASRRGQGFVYGYTF

j_call: TRBJ2-3
d_call: TRBD2
clone_size: NA
v_call: TRBV27
cdr3_nt: TGTGCCAGCAGTTCCTTAGCGGGGGTTACCACAGATACGCAGTATTTT
cdr3_aa: CASSSLAGVTTDTQYF

j_call: TRBJ1-3
d_call: TRBD1
clone_size: NA
v_call: TRBV6-6
cdr3_nt: TGTGCCAGCAGTTACTCCGACAGGGGGAACACCATATATTTT
cdr3_aa: CASSYSDRGNTIYF

j_call: TRBJ2-5
d_call: TRBD2
clone_size: NA
v_call: TRBV3-1/TRBV3-2
cdr3_nt: TGTGCCAGCAGCCAAATCGGTCTAGCGGAAGAGACCCAGTACTTC
cdr3_aa: CASSQIGLAEETQYF

j_call: TRBJ2-1
d_call: TRBD2
clone_size: NA
v_call: TRBV5-8
cdr3_nt: TGTGCCAGCAGCTCTTCCCTTAGCGGGAGGTCGAACAATGAGCAGTTCTTC
cdr3_aa: CASSSSLSGRSNNEQFF

j_call: TRBJ2-2
d_call: NA
clone_size: few
v_call: TRBV13
cdr3_nt: TGTGCCAGCAGCCACCGGGGGACCGGGGAGCTGTTTTTT
cdr3_aa: CASSHRGTGELFF

j_call: TRBJ1-5
d_call: NA
clone_size: NA
v_call: TRBV21-1
cdr3_nt: TGTGCCAGCAGCGACCCCCAGGATTATAGCAATCAGCCCCAGCATTTT
cdr3_aa: CASSDPQDYSNQPQHF

j_call: TRBJ1-3
d_call: NA
clone_size: NA
v_call: TRBV3-1/TRBV3-2
cdr3_nt: TGTGCCAGCAGTTCCTGGCAGGGCTCTGGAAACACCATATATTTT
cdr3_aa: CASSSWQGSGNTIYF

j_call: TRBJ1-2
d_call: NA
clone_size: NA
v_call: TRBV18
cdr3_nt: TGTGCCAGCAATCCGGGGGGCAACTATGGCTACACCTTC
cdr3_aa: CASNPGGNYGYTF

j_call: TRBJ1-4
d_call: TRBD1
clone_size: NA
v_call: TRBV5-4
cdr3_nt: TGTGCCAGCAGCTTACCGGGACAGGGAGACGAAAAACTGTTTTTT
cdr3_aa: CASSLPGQGDEKLFF

j_call: TRBJ2-5
d_call: TRBD1
clone_size: NA
v_call: TRBV24-1
cdr3_nt: TGTGCCACCAGTGAGGGACAGGGTGAGACCCAGTACTTC
cdr3_aa: CATSEGQGETQYF

j_call: TRBJ2-7
d_call: TRBD1
clone_size: NA
v_call: TRBV10-3
cdr3_nt: TGTGCCATCAGGGGGGACAGGGGCTCCTACGAGCAGTACTTC
cdr3_aa: CAIRGDRGSYEQYF

j_call: TRBJ2-7
d_call: NA
clone_size: NA
v_call: TRBV21-1
cdr3_nt: TGTGCCAGCAGGCATCACCCAAGCGGGGCATCCTACGAGCAGTACTTC
cdr3_aa: CASRHHPSGASYEQYF

j_call: TRBJ1-1
d_call: NA
clone_size: NA
v_call: TRBV27
cdr3_nt: TGTGCCAGCCGCAGATTGAACACTGAAGCTTTCTTT
cdr3_aa: CASRRLNTEAFF

j_call: TRBJ2-5
d_call: TRBD1
clone_size: few
v_call: TRBV5-1
cdr3_nt: TGCGCCAGCAGCTTGGTAGGACAGGGGGGATTGGAGACCCAGTACTTC
cdr3_aa: CASSLVGQGGLETQYF

j_call: TRBJ2-5
d_call: NA
clone_size: NA
v_call: TRBV4-1
cdr3_nt: TGCGCCAGCAGCCGAGCAACAGATTCGCTGCCAGAGACCCAGTACTTC
cdr3_aa: CASSRATDSLPETQYF

j_call: TRBJ2-1
d_call: NA
clone_size: NA
v_call: TRBV11-1
cdr3_nt: TGTGCCAGCAGCTTCATCAGGGGCTCCTACAATGAGCAGTTCTTC
cdr3_aa: CASSFIRGSYNEQFF

j_call: TRBJ1-2
d_call: NA
clone_size: NA
v_call: TRBV4-3
cdr3_nt: TGCGCCAGCAGCCAAGATAGTGGCAGGGGAAATGGCTACACCTTC
cdr3_aa: CASSQDSGRGNGYTF

j_call: TRBJ2-7
d_call: TRBD1
clone_size: NA
v_call: TRBV28
cdr3_nt: TGTGCCAGCAGTCGGGACAGGGGGACTTACGAGCAGTACTTC
cdr3_aa: CASSRDRGTYEQYF

j_call: TRBJ1-1
d_call: NA
clone_size: NA
v_call: TRBV7-2
cdr3_nt: TGTGCCAGCAGCGAGGTCGGAGGGAGGGTCGCTGAAGCTTTCTTT
cdr3_aa: CASSEVGGRVAEAFF

j_call: TRBJ2-3
d_call: NA
clone_size: NA
v_call: TRBV6-5
cdr3_nt: TGTGCCAGCAGTTACCAGGGCAGGGGCACAGATACGCAGTATTTT
cdr3_aa: CASSYQGRGTDTQYF

j_call: TRBJ1-2
d_call: NA
clone_size: NA
v_call: TRBV25-1
cdr3_nt: TGTGCCAGCACCGACGGTGGGGCCAACTATGGCTACACCTTC
cdr3_aa: CASTDGGANYGYTF

j_call: TRBJ1-5
d_call: NA
clone_size: NA
v_call: TRBV7-2
cdr3_nt: TGTGCCAGCAGCTTAGGGGCCCGGCAGCCCCAGCATTTT
cdr3_aa: CASSLGARQPQHF

j_call: TRBJ2-5
d_call: NA
clone_size: NA
v_call: TRBV10-3
cdr3_nt: TGTGCCATCAGTCAGGGGACGGAAGAGACCCAGTACTTC
cdr3_aa: CAISQGTEETQYF

j_call: TRBJ1-5
d_call: NA
clone_size: NA
v_call: TRBV19
cdr3_nt: TGTGCCAGCCATACAGCCTTCAATCAGCCCCAGCATTTT
cdr3_aa: CASHTAFNQPQHF